This TCR beta chain was identified in a study of T cell repertoires in cytomegalovirus infection. Study at large: Used in the study were CMV epitopes, some recently identified and HLA-C-restricted, others well-studied and HLA-B-restricted. CMV infection together with matching HLA type was indicated by public TCR beta signatures. Notes on the study in general: Adding up the frequency of public TCR beta families identified people who carried CMV plus the relevant HLA.

TCRdb used MiXCR to reprocess the reads, holding one entry per CDR3 protein. The table shows about 770,000 distinct CDR3 sequences, with almost 30% occurring only once. Comment on this clonotype: Its antigen remains unidentified.

Germline V gives CDR1 SQVTM, CDR2 ANQGSEA. This CDR3 spans 15 amino acids. V lost 0 bases, J lost 5 bases, and 4 bases stayed unmatched. Material: cultured CD8+ T cells from PBMCs, obtained from culture after CMV antigen stimulation. The receptor was isolated from a human donor in good health (CMV status not recorded). Some clones in this sample may be carry-over from other donors' samples. The gene calls are TRBV29-1 and TRBJ2-3; 11 bases agree with TRBD2. CDR3 protein: CSVEDTGLAVDTQYF. The CDR3 DNA sequence: TGCAGCGTTGAAGATACGGGACTAGCGGTAGATACGCAGTATTTT.